The 13 T cell receptor beta chains below all came from one sample that was sequenced in a study of identical twins. One entry per CDR3 protein, called by TCRdb with MiXCR from the 5' RACE reads. The table has 200,000 to 300,000 distinct CDR3 sequences, around 7.6% seen once. These data are also associated with another study on yellow fever vaccine responses in identical twins.

Sequencing was done on a sample of CD8+ T cells sorted from blood. These receptors originate from a woman under 30 in good health.

The chain couples TRBV28 to TRBJ2-1; D is undetermined. V lost 5 bases, J lost 0 bases, and 8 bases lay in between. Germline V gives CDR1 MDHEN, CDR2 SYDVKM. The CDR3 contains 14 residues. CDR3 DNA sequence: TGTGCCAGCAGTACGACACTCTCCTACAATGAGCAGTTCTTC. Protein product: CASSTTLSYNEQFF.

The chain joins TRBV7-8 to TRBJ2-7; D is unresolved. The germline V and J ends were trimmed by 3 bases and 2 bases, with 8 bases remaining between them. The CDR3 is 13 amino acids. Germline values: CDR1 SGHVS, CDR2 FQNEAQ. The CDR3 reads CASSFLGAYEQYF. In DNA, the CDR3 is TGTGCCAGCAGCTTCCTTGGAGCCTACGAGCAGTACTTC.

The chain joins TRBV27 to TRBJ2-3, with TRBD2 matching over 8 bases. Germline-derived CDR1 and CDR2 are MNHEY and SMNVEV (reference sequence). Trimming at V came to 10 bases and at J to 3 bases, leaving 9 bases not matched to a gene. The CDR3 contains 14 residues. The CDR3 coding sequence is TGTGCCACCGCTAACGGGGGGGCGACAGATACGCAGTATTTT. This encodes CATANGGATDTQYF.

The chain links TRBV7-6 to TRBJ2-1, with 14 bases aligning to TRBD2. After removal of 3 bases from V and 6 bases from J, the junction contained 7 bases not matched to a gene. This CDR3 is 17 amino acids long. CDR1 is SGHVS and CDR2 is FNYEAQ in the germline V gene. The CDR3 coding sequence is TGTGCCAGCAGCTTCGGACTAGCGGGAGGTCTTGGCAATGAGCAGTTCTTC. It yields the protein CASSFGLAGGLGNEQFF.

In this sample, this clonotype turned up a few times. This rearrangement joins TRBV12-3 or TRBV12-4 to TRBJ1-6; 9 positions agree with TRBD1. V lost 6 bases, J lost 0 bases, and 15 bases stayed unmatched. This CDR3 is built from 20 residues. The CDR3 DNA reads TGTGCCAGCAGCTATTCCACCGGGACAGGGAGGTTCTCCTATAATTCACCCCTCCACTTT. Residues: CASSYSTGTGRFSYNSPLHF.

To note about this clonotype: A much larger clonotype is one base distant, so this may be a read error. This chain connects TRBV5-1 to TRBJ2-5; D ambiguous. Germline loops: CDR1 SGHRS, CDR2 YFSETQ. The CDR3 extends over 15 amino acids. The CDR3 protein is CASSEVPRSQETQHF. CDR3 in DNA: TGCGCCAGCAGCGAGGTCCCAAGGTCCCAAGAGACCCAGCACTTC. Based on the CDR3 plus reference TRBV5-1 and TRBJ2-5, the full variable domain is KAGVTQTPRYLIKTRGQQVTLSCSPISGHRSVSWYQQTPGQGLQFLFEYFSETQRNKGNFPGRFSGRQFSNSRSEMNVSTLELGDSALYLCASSEVPRSQETQHFGPGTRLLVL.

This clonotype has a count of ten or more. The V gene is TRBV4-1, the J gene TRBJ2-1, with 7 bases matching TRBD2. The CDR3 sequence is 16 residues long. The junction had 13 bases not matched to a gene; V was cut back by 3 bases and J by 8 bases. Looked up from germline, CDR1 is MGHRA and CDR2 is YSYEKL. This CDR3 reads CASSQAGTTRGDEQFF. The CDR3 nucleotides read TGCGCCAGCAGCCAGGCCGGGACTACCCGGGGAGATGAGCAGTTCTTC.

The CDR3 bases are TGCAGTGTTAGATCTGGACAGAGCTCCTACGAGCAGTACGTC. Amino acid sequence: CSVRSGQSSYEQYV. The gene calls are TRBV20-1 and TRBJ2-7; D perhaps matches TRBD1 (6 bases). There are 14 residues in the CDR3. CDR1 is DFQATT and CDR2 is SNEGSKA in the germline V gene (reference sequence).

Many counts were recorded for this clonotype. The chain is built from TRBV3-1 and TRBJ2-1; D uncertain. Germline CDR1 is LGHDT and CDR2 is YNNKEL (reference sequence). The CDR3 has 17 amino acids. Between the trimmed V and J ends, which lost 0 bases and 5 bases, there was a span of 17 bases. CDR3 sequence: CASSQDRGLPTNNEQFF. The DNA for the CDR3 is TGTGCCAGCAGCCAAGACCGAGGTCTCCCTACGAACAATGAGCAGTTCTTC.

This clonotype was detected many times. The rearrangement links TRBV28 to TRBJ2-7; 8 positions match TRBD2. Germline V gene sequence: CDR1 MDHEN, CDR2 SYDVKM. Trimming cost V 10 bases and J 0 bases; bases outside gene matches: 8. The CDR3 totals 14 residues. As DNA, the CDR3 is TGTGCCACCACGAAAGCGGGAGCCTCCTACGAGCAGTACTTC. Its translation is CATTKAGASYEQYF.

The genes are TRBV18 and TRBJ2-4; possible D gene TRBD2, 6 bases. The CDR3 sequence is 14 residues long. Trimming took off 2 bases at V and 6 bases at J, with 11 bases between the two ends. CDR1 KGHSH and CDR2 LQKENI come from the germline V gene. As DNA, the CDR3 is TGTGCCAGCTCACCAACTAGCTCGACAAACATTCAGTACTTC. It codes for CASSPTSSTNIQYF.

The sample holds a few counts of this clonotype. This chain uses TRBV6-4 with TRBJ2-2; D possibly corresponds to TRBD2 (5 bases). Germline CDR1 MRHNA, CDR2 SNTAGT. The CDR3 runs 14 residues. V was pared by 0 bases and J by 6 bases, with 8 bases between. CDR3 nucleotides: TGTGCCAGCAGTGACTCGTCGGGATCCGGGGAGCTGTTTTTT. This encodes CASSDSSGSGELFF.

The genes are TRBV7-6 and TRBJ1-1; 7 bases agree with TRBD1. This CDR3 has 12 residues. V shed 5 bases and J 11 bases; nucleotides not matched to a gene: 8. Germline loops: CDR1 SGHVS, CDR2 FNYEAQ. The CDR3 protein is CASSPRQGEAFF. Written as DNA, the CDR3 is TGTGCCAGCAGCCCCCGACAGGGCGAGGCTTTCTTT.